Listed below are T cell receptor beta chains from one sample, sequenced in a study of OX40 agonist ivuxolimab in advanced cancers. The protocol was immunoSEQ multiplex PCR, while the TCRdb copy is restricted to in-frame clones and leaves out a portion. The table lists about 52,000 clones, about nine tenths of them singletons. The source was CD4+ or CD8+ T cells sorted from blood, collected in a trial of the OX40 agonist ivuxolimab. The source of these receptors is an adult with an advanced solid tumor such as melanoma, head and neck, liver or kidney cancer. CDR3s include the opening cysteine and the closing phenylalanine or tryptophan. The D gene is left open where the match is weak. Clone size is stated in some rows and not others, as once, few, many or a class when expanded.

clone_size j_call d_call v_call cdr3_nt cdr3_aa
- TRBJ1-1 - TRBV9 TGTGCCAGCAGCGTAGTTGAGGGACGGGAAGCTTTCTTT CASSVVEGREAFF
- TRBJ2-1 - TRBV12-5 TGTGCTAGTGTCCTTGACATGAATGAGCAGTTCTTC CASVLDMNEQFF
- TRBJ2-7 TRBD2 TRBV28 TGTGCCAGCGGAACCGCGGGGGGGCTTGAGTACGAGCAGTACTTC CASGTAGGLEYEQYF
- TRBJ2-7 - TRBV5-1 TGCGCCAGCAGCTTGGAGGGTGGGGGATACGAGCAGTACTTC CASSLEGGGYEQYF
- TRBJ1-1 - TRBV28 TGTGCCAGCAGTCAAGGGGGGCGGAACACTGAAGCTTTCTTT CASSQGGRNTEAFF
- TRBJ1-2 - TRBV7-2 TGTGCCAGCAGCTTAGATGGGCAGGGGATCTACCGGGGGACCTTC CASSLDGQGIYRGTF
- TRBJ1-1 - TRBV25-1 TGTGCCAGCAGTGAAATCGGGGGCACTGAAGCTTTCTTT CASSEIGGTEAFF
- TRBJ1-2 - TRBV21-1 TGTGCCAGAATAGTGCCGAGTGGTTCAGAGTACTATGGCTACACCTTC CARIVPSGSEYYGYTF
- TRBJ1-2 TRBD1 TRBV9 TGTGCCAGCAGCGCGAGTATGCGGCGGACAGGGGGGAACTATGGCTACACCTTC CASSASMRRTGGNYGYTF
few TRBJ1-2 TRBD1 TRBV19 TGTGCCAGTAGTACGTCACAGGGGGCGCAGAACTATGGCTACACCTTC CASSTSQGAQNYGYTF
- TRBJ1-2 - TRBV27 TGTGCCAGCAGCCCATCGGGGGGCTGGGGCTATGGCTACACCTTC CASSPSGGWGYGYTF
- TRBJ2-3 - TRBV5-1 TGCGCCAGCAGGTTGCTCCCCCGACCCGGGGCGGATACAGATACGCAGTATTTT CASRLLPRPGADTDTQYF